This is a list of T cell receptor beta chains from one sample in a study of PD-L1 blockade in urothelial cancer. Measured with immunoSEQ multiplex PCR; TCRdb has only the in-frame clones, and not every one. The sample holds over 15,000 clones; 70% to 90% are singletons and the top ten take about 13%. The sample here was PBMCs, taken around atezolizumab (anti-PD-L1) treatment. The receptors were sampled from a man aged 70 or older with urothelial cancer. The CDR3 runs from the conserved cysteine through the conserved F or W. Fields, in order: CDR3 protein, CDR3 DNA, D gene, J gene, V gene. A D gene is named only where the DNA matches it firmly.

CDR3: CASRSGPQGRNSPLHF
DNA: TGCGCCAGCAGATCCGGGCCCCAAGGGAGAAATTCACCCCTCCACTTT
D: NA
J: TRBJ1-6
V: TRBV5-1

CDR3: CASSGHFYEQYF
DNA: TGTGCCAGCAGTGGACATTTCTACGAGCAGTACTTC
D: NA
J: TRBJ2-7
V: TRBV6-1

CDR3: CASSLGGTGAYEQYF
DNA: TGTGCCAGCAGCTTAGGCGGGACGGGGGCCTACGAGCAGTACTTC
D: NA
J: TRBJ2-7
V: TRBV7-8

CDR3: CASSLSGNQPQHF
DNA: TGTGCCAGCAGCTTATCAGGGAATCAGCCCCAGCATTTT
D: NA
J: TRBJ1-5
V: TRBV7-9

CDR3: CASSERASGGAQFF
DNA: TGTGCCAGCAGTGAAAGGGCTAGCGGGGGGGCCCAGTTCTTC
D: TRBD2
J: TRBJ2-1
V: TRBV6-1

CDR3: CASSSRQVGSYEQYF
DNA: TGTGCCAGCAGTTCCAGGCAGGTTGGGTCCTACGAGCAGTACTTC
D: NA
J: TRBJ2-7
V: TRBV28

CDR3: CASSAQGAWELFF
DNA: TGTGCCAGCAGTGCCCAGGGGGCTTGGGAGCTGTTTTTT
D: TRBD1
J: TRBJ2-2
V: TRBV27

CDR3: CASSEGAFSGNTIYF
DNA: TGTGCCAGCAGCGAGGGGGCTTTCTCTGGAAACACCATATATTTT
D: TRBD1
J: TRBJ1-3
V: TRBV6-5

CDR3: CASSYQTGWETQYF
DNA: TGTGCCAGCAGTTACCAAACAGGGTGGGAGACCCAGTACTTC
D: NA
J: TRBJ2-5
V: TRBV6-6

CDR3: CSATYSRNSPLHF
DNA: TGCAGCGCCACCTATTCTCGTAATTCACCCCTCCACTTT
D: NA
J: TRBJ1-6
V: TRBV29-1

CDR3: CASSYLQGNTEAFF
DNA: TGTGCCAGCAGTTATCTACAGGGGAACACTGAAGCTTTCTTT
D: NA
J: TRBJ1-1
V: TRBV6-5

CDR3: CAWSPQETQYF
DNA: TGTGCCTGGAGCCCACAAGAGACCCAGTACTTC
D: NA
J: TRBJ2-5
V: TRBV30

CDR3: CASSSWTSGGSGTDTQYF
DNA: TGTGCCAGCAGTTCCTGGACTAGCGGGGGGAGTGGGACAGATACGCAGTATTTT
D: TRBD2
J: TRBJ2-3
V: TRBV28

CDR3: CASSFSAGGKNEQFF
DNA: TGTGCCAGCAGTTTCTCAGCGGGGGGGAAGAATGAGCAGTTCTTC
D: TRBD2
J: TRBJ2-1
V: TRBV27

CDR3: CASSLPAGGEQYF
DNA: TGTGCCAGCAGTTTACCAGCCGGGGGCGAGCAGTACTTC
D: NA
J: TRBJ2-7
V: TRBV27

CDR3: CASSAGGGEGYGYTF
DNA: TGTGCCAGCAGTGCAGGGGGCGGGGAGGGATATGGCTACACCTTC
D: TRBD1
J: TRBJ1-2
V: TRBV28

CDR3: CAWAQVNEQFF
DNA: TGTGCCTGGGCACAAGTCAATGAGCAGTTCTTC
D: NA
J: TRBJ2-1
V: TRBV30

CDR3: CASSIGTGINSPLHF
DNA: TGCGCCAGCAGCATAGGGACAGGGATTAATTCACCCCTCCACTTT
D: TRBD1
J: TRBJ1-6
V: TRBV5-1

CDR3: CASSDPGQEQYF
DNA: TGTGCCAGCAGTGACCCTGGACAAGAGCAGTACTTC
D: NA
J: TRBJ2-7
V: TRBV6-4

CDR3: CASSPTTAGGHHEQYF
DNA: TGTGCCAGCTCACCTACTACAGCGGGGGGGCACCACGAGCAGTACTTC
D: TRBD2
J: TRBJ2-7
V: TRBV18

CDR3: CASSDPGGGNQPQHF
DNA: TGTGCCAGCAGTGATCCCGGCGGGGGCAATCAGCCCCAGCATTTT
D: NA
J: TRBJ1-5
V: TRBV25-1

CDR3: CASSPPKGLNNEQFF
DNA: TGTGCCAGCAGCCCCCCCAAGGGACTCAACAATGAGCAGTTCTTC
D: NA
J: TRBJ2-1
V: TRBV6-5

CDR3: CASSRRPGLAGDTQYF
DNA: TGTGCCAGCAGCCGGAGACCGGGACTAGCGGGAGATACGCAGTATTTT
D: TRBD2
J: TRBJ2-3
V: TRBV14

CDR3: CASSSQETQYF
DNA: TGTGCCAGCTCATCTCAAGAGACCCAGTACTTC
D: NA
J: TRBJ2-5
V: TRBV18

CDR3: CASCESGGNQPQHF
DNA: TGTGCCAGCTGCGAATCAGGGGGCAACCAGCCCCAGCATTTT
D: TRBD1
J: TRBJ1-5
V: TRBV18

CDR3: CASSLPQGAGTEAFF
DNA: TGTGCCAGCAGCTTACCGCAGGGGGCTGGAACTGAAGCTTTCTTT
D: TRBD1
J: TRBJ1-1
V: TRBV7-2

CDR3: CASSLSRSGGASDTQYF
DNA: TGTGCCAGCAGTTTAAGTCGTAGCGGGGGGGCATCAGATACGCAGTATTTT
D: TRBD2
J: TRBJ2-3
V: TRBV27

CDR3: CASSQVRVGARSYEQYF
DNA: TGCGCCAGCAGCCAAGTACGCGTGGGGGCCCGCTCCTACGAGCAGTACTTC
D: NA
J: TRBJ2-7
V: TRBV4-1

CDR3: CASSFGWAQPQHF
DNA: TGTGCCAGCAGCTTCGGTTGGGCTCAGCCCCAGCATTTT
D: NA
J: TRBJ1-5
V: TRBV7-9

CDR3: CASSEAGTPYQETQYF
DNA: TGTGCCAGCAGTGAAGCGGGGACACCGTACCAAGAGACCCAGTACTTC
D: NA
J: TRBJ2-5
V: TRBV2

CDR3: CASSPPRGDTQYF
DNA: TGTGCCAGCAGCCCCCCCCGCGGGGATACGCAGTATTTT
D: NA
J: TRBJ2-3
V: TRBV21-1